Presented here are 29 T cell receptor beta chains from one specimen sequenced in a study of radiation and T cells in renal cell carcinoma. Produced via immunoSEQ multiplex PCR; TCRdb's table is partial and in-frame only. The sample gives 130,000 or so clones, 75% to 90% of which show up once; approximately 24% is in the top ten. Time point: baseline pretreatment blood. Described treatment: 15 Gy SBRT to primary tumor, nephrectomy 4 weeks later. The sample here was blood, taken from a patient whose treatment included radiotherapy and nephrectomy. The source is a woman between 45 and 65 years old with renal cell carcinoma.

The J gene is TRBJ2-7, the V gene TRBV9; a possible D gene is TRBD1 (6 bases). Trimming removed 0 bases from V and 4 bases from J, with 17 bases in between. Germline assignment: CDR1 SGDLS and CDR2 YYNGEE. The length of the CDR3 is 16 residues. The DNA for the CDR3 is TGTGCCAGCAGCGTAGTCCCGGGGACACCCGAGTACGAGCAGTACTTC. This codes for CASSVVPGTPEYEQYF.

The chain joins TRBV9 to TRBJ2-7; D perhaps matches TRBD2 (7 bases). CDR1 and CDR2 (germline): SGDLS, YYNGEE. Trimming took 0 bases from V and 3 from J, leaving 10 bases between them. CDR3 size: 14 residues. The CDR3 DNA follows: TGTGCCAGCAGCGTAGAGGGGGGGATCTACGAGCAGTACTTC. This encodes CASSVEGGIYEQYF.

The V call is TRBV2, the J call TRBJ2-7, with 8 bases that match TRBD2. The J segment lost 6 bases and the V segment lost 0 bases, leaving 7 bases of the junction unmatched. CDR1 is SNHLY and CDR2 is FYNNEI in the germline V gene. CDR3 length equals 15 residues. The CDR3 is CASSEAREGLGEQYF. The CDR3 DNA reads as TGTGCCAGCAGTGAAGCCCGGGAGGGCCTCGGCGAGCAGTACTTC.

V is TRBV29-1 and J is TRBJ1-1, with TRBD1 as a possible D gene (5 bases). CDR1 is SQVTM, CDR2 ANQGSEA, per germline. The CDR3 length is 13 residues. V was trimmed by 7 bases and J by 4 bases, leaving 16 bases between them. CDR3 coding DNA: TGCAGCGCCCAGGGATTAAGAAGCACTGAAGCTTTCTTT. Protein: CSAQGLRSTEAFF.

V is TRBV10-3 and J is TRBJ1-2; no reliable D call. V gave up 6 bases and J gave up 2 bases, with 19 bases separating them. This CDR3 is built from 16 residues. The germline V gene encodes CDR1 ENHRY and CDR2 SYGVKD. CDR3 sequence reads: CAIRAGRSPSNYGYTF. CDR3 DNA: TGTGCCATCAGGGCAGGCCGATCCCCATCCAACTATGGCTACACCTTC.

This chain connects TRBV6-6 to TRBJ1-4, with TRBD1 matching 7 bases. This CDR3 has 14 amino acids. V lost 3 bases and J lost 10; bases outside the gene matches: 8. Germline V gene lookup returns CDR1 MNHNY and CDR2 SVGAGI (reference sequence). CDR3 protein: CASSYDREVGKLFF. As DNA, the CDR3 is TGTGCCAGCAGTTATGACAGGGAGGTGGGAAAACTGTTTTTT.

The chain recombines TRBV11-2 with TRBJ1-4; D call uncertain. Germline values: CDR1 SGHAT, CDR2 FQNNGV. The CDR3 runs 14 residues. Between the trimmed V and J ends, which lost 1 base and 5 bases, there was a span of 8 bases. CDR3 sequence reads: CASSLAGRNEKLFF. The CDR3 DNA follows: TGTGCCAGCAGCTTAGCGGGAAGAAATGAAAAACTGTTTTTT.

V is TRBV15 and J is TRBJ2-1; D unclear. V gave up 0 bases and J gave up 8 bases, with 5 bases separating them. Germline CDR1 LNHNV, CDR2 YYDKDF (reference sequence). CDR3 length: 12 residues. The chain's CDR3 is CATSRDSDEQFF. The CDR3 DNA follows: TGTGCCACCAGCAGAGACTCCGATGAGCAGTTCTTC.

The chain is built from TRBV5-1 and TRBJ2-7; 8 nucleotides match TRBD1. The germline CDR1 and CDR2 sequences are SGHRS and YFSETQ. This CDR3 comprises 14 residues. Losses at the gene ends were 3 bases for V and 2 bases for J; bases not matched to a gene: 4. CDR3 nucleotides: TGCGCCAGCAGCTCGACAGGGGTCGCCTACGAGCAGTACTTC. Its translation: CASSSTGVAYEQYF.

The chain carries TRBV18 and TRBJ1-5; D remains unclear. V was trimmed by 3 bases and J by 0 bases, leaving 6 bases between them. The germline gives CDR1 KGHSH, CDR2 LQKENI. The CDR3 sequence is 14 residues long. As DNA, the CDR3 is TGTGCCAGCTCACCGCAACATAGCAATCAGCCCCAGCATTTT. Its protein is CASSPQHSNQPQHF. Full variable domain (missing parts from reference TRBV18 and TRBJ1-5): NAGVMQNPRHLVRRRGQEARLRCSPMKGHSHVYWYRQLPEEGLKFMVYLQKENIIDESGMPKERFSAEFPKEGPSILRIQQVVRGDSAAYFCASSPQHSNQPQHFGDGTRLSIL.

This sequence joins TRBV18 and TRBJ2-7; D is undetermined. Germline V gene sequence: CDR1 KGHSH, CDR2 LQKENI. Trimming removed 6 bases at V and 2 bases at J, with 11 bases between. CDR3 length: 13 amino acids. The CDR3 region is CASSRTEAYEQYF. CDR3 nucleotides: TGTGCCAGCTCGAGGACCGAAGCCTACGAGCAGTACTTC.

This clone appeared once. The V and J genes are TRBV5-6 and TRBJ1-5; D may be TRBD1 (6 bases). V was clipped by 4 bases and J by 6 bases, with 14 bases between them. The germline V gene has CDR1 SGHDT and CDR2 YYEEEE. The CDR3 has 14 amino acids. Here the CDR3 DNA reads TGTGCCAGCAGCACAGGACAGTGGGGTCAGCCCCAGCATTTT. Encoded protein: CASSTGQWGQPQHF.

V is TRBV30 and J is TRBJ1-5, with D possibly matching TRBD1 (5 bases). CDR1 is GTSNPN, CDR2 SVGIG, per germline (reference sequence). This CDR3 is 16 amino acids long. The V end lost 0 bases, the J end lost 0 bases, and 12 bases lay between the germline ends. CDR3 region: CAWSVLGTPSNQPQHF. The DNA of the CDR3 is TGTGCCTGGAGTGTACTGGGGACTCCTAGCAATCAGCCCCAGCATTTT.

The rearrangement joins TRBV10-2 to TRBJ1-5; D not resolved. The CDR3 consists of 13 residues. The V gene lost 6 bases and the J gene lost 9 bases, with 15 bases spanning the gap. CDR1 and CDR2 from the germline V gene are WSHSY and SAAADI. This CDR3 is CASSPTVLSPQHF. In nucleotides, the CDR3 is TGCGCCAGCAGCCCCACTGTCCTTTCGCCCCAGCATTTT.

CDR3 region: CASSKTPTVQRYGYTF. The CDR3 nucleotides are TGTGCCAGCAGCAAAACCCCCACAGTCCAAAGGTATGGCTACACCTTC. The chain combines TRBV21-1 with TRBJ1-2; TRBD1, as called in the table, went unchecked against the DNA. TRBV21-1 is flagged as a pseudogene. CDR3 length: 16 amino acids.

The chain is built from TRBV5-6 and TRBJ2-2; 8 nucleotides align to TRBD1. The trim removed 3 bases at V and 7 bases at J, leaving 5 bases unmatched. The CDR3 has 14 amino acids. CDR1 and CDR2 from the germline V gene are SGHDT and YYEEEE. CDR3 DNA: TGTGCCAGCAGCTCCCGGACAGGGAACGGGGAGCTGTTTTTT. It is translated as CASSSRTGNGELFF.

This clone was seen a handful of times. This chain uses TRBV9 with TRBJ2-4, with 12 nucleotides matching TRBD2. Unmatched junction bases numbered 7, after V lost 1 base and J lost 8 bases. The germline CDR1 and CDR2 sequences are SGDLS and YYNGEE. The CDR3 length is 16 residues. The CDR3 loop is CASSVLAGGPWDIQYF. CDR3 sequence (DNA): TGTGCCAGCAGCGTACTAGCGGGAGGGCCGTGGGACATTCAGTACTTC.

V and J are TRBV10-3 and TRBJ2-5, with a weak D call TRBD1 (6 bases). Germline CDR1 and CDR2: ENHRY and SYGVKD. This CDR3 spans 12 amino acids. Trimming left V 4 bases short and J 5 bases short, with 8 bases between. CDR3 DNA: TGTGCCATCAGTGGGGGGCGGGAGACCCAGTACTTC. Translated: CAISGGRETQYF.

This clone was counted a few times. J is TRBJ1-1 and V is TRBV2; D is undetermined. The V end was cut by 7 bases, the J end by 5 bases, with 14 bases between. CDR1 and CDR2 (germline): SNHLY, FYNNEI. The length of the CDR3 is 13 residues. CDR3 residues: CASTGEIGTEAFF. CDR3 DNA: TGTGCCAGCACCGGGGAGATTGGAACTGAAGCTTTCTTT.

The rearrangement links TRBV29-1 to TRBJ1-5; a weak D match, TRBD1 (6 bases). The germline CDR1 and CDR2 sequences are SQVTM and ANQGSEA. The V end was cut by 4 bases, the J end by 3 bases, with 13 bases between. The CDR3 runs to 14 residues. The DNA of the CDR3 is TGCAGCGTTGGAGGGGGTGGGCCCAATCAGCCCCAGCATTTT. It translates to CSVGGGGPNQPQHF. Combining the CDR3 with reference TRBV29-1 and TRBJ1-5 gives the whole variable domain SAVISQKPSRDICQRGTSLTIQCQVDSQVTMMFWYRQQPGQSLTLIATANQGSEATYESGFVIDKFPISRPNLTFSTLTVSNMSPEDSSIYLCSVGGGGPNQPQHFGDGTRLSIL.

The chain employs TRBV7-8 and TRBJ1-4, with D perhaps matching TRBD1 (6 bases). V shed 5 bases and J shed 2 bases, with 15 bases lying between them. The germline V gene encodes CDR1 SGHVS and CDR2 FQNEAQ. The CDR3 is 16 amino acids. CDR3 DNA: TGTGCCAGCAGCGTCGGTGCGGGGGCGACTAATGAAAAACTGTTTTTT. Encoded protein: CASSVGAGATNEKLFF.

The chain uses TRBV9 and TRBJ1-2, with 9 bases identical to TRBD1. Germline V CDR1 and CDR2: SGDLS, YYNGEE. After removal of 0 bases from V and 4 bases from J, the junction contained 7 bases not matched to a gene. The CDR3 length is 16 residues. For the CDR3, the DNA is TGTGCCAGCAGCGTAGAACACTTGACAGGGGGCTATGGCTACACCTTC. Protein product: CASSVEHLTGGYGYTF. Drawing the rest from reference TRBV9 and TRBJ1-2, the complete variable domain is DSGVTQTPKHLITATGQRVTLRCSPRSGDLSVYWYQQSLDQGLQFLIQYYNGEERAKGNILERFSAQQFPDLHSELNLSSLELGDSALYFCASSVEHLTGGYGYTFGSGTRLTVV.

The chain combines TRBV20-1 with TRBJ2-2; D is undetermined. This CDR3 has 11 amino acids. CDR1 and CDR2 (germline): DFQATT, SNEGSKA (reference sequence). The V gene lost 3 bases and the J gene lost 6 bases, with 5 bases spanning the gap. The CDR3 DNA reads TGCAGTGCTAGCCTCGCCGGGGAGCTGTTTTTT. This gives the protein CSASLAGELFF.

This chain uses TRBV18 with TRBJ1-5; no clear D. CDR3 length: 16 amino acids. CDR1 and CDR2 from the germline V gene are KGHSH and LQKENI. Trimming shortened V by 3 bases and J by 2 bases, and 14 bases separated the two germline ends. As DNA, the CDR3 is TGTGCCAGCTCACCCCCGGACCGCCTCGGCAATCAGCCCCAGCATTTT. This encodes CASSPPDRLGNQPQHF. The whole variable domain, remainder taken from reference TRBV18 and TRBJ1-5, is NAGVMQNPRHLVRRRGQEARLRCSPMKGHSHVYWYRQLPEEGLKFMVYLQKENIIDESGMPKERFSAEFPKEGPSILRIQQVVRGDSAAYFCASSPPDRLGNQPQHFGDGTRLSIL.

This rearrangement joins TRBV6-6 to TRBJ1-1; tentative D call: TRBD1 (5 bases). The CDR3 runs to 15 residues. Trimming left V 0 bases short and J 6 bases short, with 14 bases between. Germline loops: CDR1 MNHNY, CDR2 SVGAGI (reference sequence). The CDR3 loop is CASSYSNSGYAEAFF. CDR3 DNA sequence: TGTGCCAGCAGTTACTCGAACTCAGGGTACGCTGAAGCTTTCTTT.

This sequence joins TRBV7-2 and TRBJ2-1, with D possibly being TRBD2 (5 bases). V dropped 2 bases and J dropped 6 bases, with 11 bases sitting between them. The germline CDR1 and CDR2 sequences are SGHTA and FQGNSA. This CDR3 spans 14 amino acids. The CDR3 region has the DNA TGTGCCAGCAGCTTAAGGTCTAGCATCAATGAGCAGTTCTTC. Protein: CASSLRSSINEQFF. Combining the CDR3 with reference TRBV7-2 and TRBJ2-1 gives the whole variable domain GAGVSQSPSNKVTEKGKDVELRCDPISGHTALYWYRQSLGQGLEFLIYFQGNSAPDKSGLPSDRFSAERTGGSVSTLTIQRTQQEDSAVYLCASSLRSSINEQFFGPGTRLTVL.

The V and J genes are TRBV10-3 and TRBJ2-5, with 7 bases aligning to TRBD2. The CDR3 totals 13 residues. The V gene's germline CDR1 is ENHRY and CDR2 SYGVKD. The V and J ends lost 4 bases and 2 bases, in that order; junction bases with no gene match: 1. CDR3 nucleotide sequence: TGTGCCATCAGTGCAGCGGGGCAAGAGACCCAGTACTTC. Translation gives CAISAAGQETQYF.

The V call is TRBV9, the J call TRBJ2-5, with a possible D match to TRBD2 (6 bases). Germline CDR1 is SGDLS and CDR2 is YYNGEE. CDR3 length: 13 amino acids. The V end was cut by 3 bases, the J end by 5 bases, with 11 bases between. This CDR3 is CASSGDWTETQYF. In DNA form, the CDR3 reads TGTGCCAGCAGCGGGGACTGGACCGAGACCCAGTACTTC.

About this clone itself: This may be a read error, as it is one base from a much larger clone. This chain connects TRBV25-1 to TRBJ1-2; D gene unclear. Trimming took off 6 bases at V and 7 bases at J, with 21 bases between the two ends. CDR3 length: 15 residues. The germline V gene encodes CDR1 MGHDK and CDR2 SYGVNS. The CDR3 loop is CASSPVPWFLGGYTF. The CDR3 nucleotides read TGTGCCAGCAGCCCGGTTCCCTGGTTCTTAGGTGGCTACACCTTC.